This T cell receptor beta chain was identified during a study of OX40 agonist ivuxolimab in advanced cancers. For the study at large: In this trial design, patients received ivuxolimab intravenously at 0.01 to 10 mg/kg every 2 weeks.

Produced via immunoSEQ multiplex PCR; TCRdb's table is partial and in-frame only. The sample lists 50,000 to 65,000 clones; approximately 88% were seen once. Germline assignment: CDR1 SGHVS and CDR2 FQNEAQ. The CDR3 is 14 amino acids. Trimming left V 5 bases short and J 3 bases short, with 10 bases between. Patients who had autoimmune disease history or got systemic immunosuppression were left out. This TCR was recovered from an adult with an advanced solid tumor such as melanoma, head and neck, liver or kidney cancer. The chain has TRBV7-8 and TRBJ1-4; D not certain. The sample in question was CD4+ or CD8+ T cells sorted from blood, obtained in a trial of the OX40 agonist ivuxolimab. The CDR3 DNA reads TGTGCCAGCAGCGACCGGGGTTCTAATGAAAAACTGTTTTTT. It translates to CASSDRGSNEKLFF.